These 6 T cell receptor beta chains originate from one sample sequenced in a study of shared clonotypes between healthy human individuals. Clones were read by immunoSEQ multiplex PCR, and TCRdb kept only the in-frame ones, dropping some. The repertoire holds about 2.3 million clones, approximately 95% seen once, with 0.39% in the top ten. Sequencing was performed on naive CD4+ T cells from PBMCs. Sample subset: CD45RA+ positively selected. The receptors come from a man between 18 and 29 years old in good health. Some clones in this sample may be carry-over from other donors' samples.

V gene TRBV5-1 combines with J gene TRBJ2-2; TRBD1 is a possible D gene (6 bases). This CDR3 spans 13 amino acids. V lost 1 base to trimming and J lost 6 bases, with 7 bases between them. Germline CDR1 reads SGHRS; CDR2 reads YFSETQ. The CDR3: CASSLNRAGELFF. The CDR3 region has the DNA TGCGCCAGCAGCTTGAACAGGGCCGGGGAGCTGTTTTTT.

The gene calls are TRBV4-1 and TRBJ2-1; 8 nucleotides match TRBD2. This CDR3 is 16 amino acids long. Trimming removed 0 bases from V and 7 bases from J; junction bases left unmatched: 8. Germline V lookup: CDR1 MGHRA, CDR2 YSYEKL. In nucleotides, the CDR3 is TGCGCCAGCAGCCAAGATCATAGGCCTAGCGGGAATGAGCAGTTCTTC. It yields the protein CASSQDHRPSGNEQFF.

In the case of this clone: The identical CDR3 is also encoded by other nucleotide sequences in the sample. This sequence joins TRBV6-6 and TRBJ2-1; weak D call: TRBD2 (6 bases). Deletions cut 5 bases from V and 0 bases from J, with 8 bases between. The germline V gene encodes CDR1 MNHNY and CDR2 SVGAGI (reference sequence). This CDR3 contains 14 residues. CDR3 in DNA: TGTGCCAGCAGTCTCGGGAGCTCCTACAATGAGCAGTTCTTC. It yields the protein CASSLGSSYNEQFF.

The chain employs TRBV28 and TRBJ2-7; D possibly corresponds to TRBD1 (6 bases). Germline values: CDR1 MDHEN, CDR2 SYDVKM. This CDR3 is 15 amino acids long. V lost 1 base to trimming and J lost 3 bases, with 13 bases between them. This CDR3 is CASSLLHRTVYEQYF. In nucleotides, the CDR3 is TGTGCCAGCAGTTTATTACACAGGACAGTCTACGAGCAGTACTTC.

The CDR3 DNA sequence: TGCGCCAGCAGCCCTACAGGGACCTCCTACGAGCAGTACTTC. It is translated as CASSPTGTSYEQYF. This sequence joins TRBV5-1 and TRBJ2-7; D is possibly TRBD1 (6 bases). Trimming took 4 bases from V and 0 from J, leaving 11 bases between them. Germline CDR1 reads SGHRS; CDR2 reads YFSETQ. This CDR3 spans 14 amino acids.

The rearrangement links TRBV28 to TRBJ1-3; D is perhaps TRBD1 (6 bases). The CDR3 loop spans 16 amino acids. The V gene's germline CDR1 is MDHEN and CDR2 SYDVKM. V lost 5 bases to trimming and J lost 0 bases, with 14 bases between them. The CDR3 spells CASSQLQGTSGNTIYF. The CDR3 DNA follows: TGTGCCAGCAGTCAACTACAGGGAACCTCTGGAAACACCATATATTTT.